These 4 T cell receptor beta chains were sequenced from one sample in a study of shared clonotypes between healthy human individuals. The table came from immunoSEQ multiplex PCR; TCRdb's copy has only in-frame clones and leaves some out. The profile covers about 1.5 million clones, with approximately 97% appearing a single time and approximately 1.2% taken by the ten largest. Sample: naive CD4+ T cells sorted from blood. Subset described: CD45RA+ positively selected. Source of these receptors: a man between 25 and 39 years old in good health.

This rearrangement joins TRBV7-9 to TRBJ2-5; D might be TRBD2 (6 bases). This CDR3 is built from 15 residues. CDR1 is SEHNR, CDR2 FQNEAQ, per germline (reference sequence). V gave up 6 bases and J gave up 0 bases, with 14 bases separating them. As DNA, the CDR3 is TGTGCCAGCAGAGAGGGCTGGAGGGACCAAGAGACCCAGTACTTC. This codes for CASREGWRDQETQYF.

The sample holds one count of this clone. The CDR3 region has the DNA TGTGCCAGCAGCTTGATTATTACCCGAGGCACAGATACGCAGTATTTT. It encodes CASSLIITRGTDTQYF. The rearrangement uses TRBV5-8 and TRBJ2-3; D gene unclear. Trimming removed 1 base at V and 1 base at J, with 13 bases between. The CDR3 sequence is 16 residues long. Germline CDR1 reads SGHTS; CDR2 reads YDEGEE.

V and J are TRBV11-2 and TRBJ2-1; 14 bases are a match to TRBD2. Germline trimming cut 5 bases from V and 4 bases from J; bases unmatched to any gene: 10. This CDR3 comprises 18 residues. Germline CDR1 and CDR2: SGHAT and FQNNGV. CDR3 region: CASSHRTGTSGRYNEQFF. The CDR3 DNA follows: TGTGCCAGCAGCCACCGAACCGGGACTAGCGGGAGATACAATGAGCAGTTCTTC.

This clone appeared once. This chain uses TRBV5-8 with TRBJ2-7; D unresolved. The V and J ends lost 0 bases and 1 base respectively, with 11 bases between them. The CDR3 is made up of 15 amino acids. Germline CDR1 reads SGHTS; CDR2 reads YDEGEE. In DNA, the CDR3 is TGTGCCAGCAGCTTGGGACAATTCCCATCCTACGAGCAGTACTTC. Translated, it gives CASSLGQFPSYEQYF. The variable domain in full, with the rest retrieved from reference TRBV5-8 and TRBJ2-7, is EAGVTQSPTHLIKTRGQQATLRCSPISGHTSVYWYQQALGLGLQFLLWYDEGEERNRGNFPPRFSGRQFPNYSSELNVNALELEDSALYLCASSLGQFPSYEQYFGPGTRLTVT.